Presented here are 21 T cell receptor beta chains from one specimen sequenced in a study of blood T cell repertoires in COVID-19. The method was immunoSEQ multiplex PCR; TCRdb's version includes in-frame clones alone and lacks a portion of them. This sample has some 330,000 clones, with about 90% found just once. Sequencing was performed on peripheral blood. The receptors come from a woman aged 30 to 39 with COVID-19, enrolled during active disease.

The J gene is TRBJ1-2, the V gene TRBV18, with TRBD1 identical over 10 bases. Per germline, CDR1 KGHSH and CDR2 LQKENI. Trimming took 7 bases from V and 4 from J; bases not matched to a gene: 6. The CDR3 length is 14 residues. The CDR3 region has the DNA TGTGCCAGCTTGGCCGGGACAGGGGTCTATGGCTACACCTTC. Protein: CASLAGTGVYGYTF.

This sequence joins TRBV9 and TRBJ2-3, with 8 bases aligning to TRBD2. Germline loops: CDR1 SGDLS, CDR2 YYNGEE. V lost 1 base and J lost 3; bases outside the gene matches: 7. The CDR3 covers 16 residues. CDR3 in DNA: TGTGCCAGCAGCGTAACAGGCGGGGGGAGTACAGATACGCAGTATTTT. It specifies CASSVTGGGSTDTQYF.

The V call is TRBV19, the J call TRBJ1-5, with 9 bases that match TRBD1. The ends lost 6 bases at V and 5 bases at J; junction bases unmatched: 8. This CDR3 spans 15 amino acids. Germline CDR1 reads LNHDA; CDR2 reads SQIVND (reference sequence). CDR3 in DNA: TGTGCCAGTAGATGGACAGGGGCGTCTTATCAGCCCCAGCATTTT. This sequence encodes CASRWTGASYQPQHF.

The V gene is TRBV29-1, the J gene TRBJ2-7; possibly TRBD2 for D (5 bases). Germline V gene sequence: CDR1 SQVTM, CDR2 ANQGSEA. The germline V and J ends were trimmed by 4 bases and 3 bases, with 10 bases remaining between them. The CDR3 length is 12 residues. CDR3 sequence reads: CSVGRSGYEQYF. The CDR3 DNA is TGCAGCGTTGGACGCAGCGGCTACGAGCAGTACTTC.

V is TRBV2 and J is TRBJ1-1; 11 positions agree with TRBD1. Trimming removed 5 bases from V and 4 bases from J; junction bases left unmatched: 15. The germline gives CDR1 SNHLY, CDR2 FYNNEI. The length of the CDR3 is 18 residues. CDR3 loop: CASSYIFSGTGGLTEAFF. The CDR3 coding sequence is TGTGCCAGCAGTTATATTTTCTCCGGGACAGGGGGACTCACTGAAGCTTTCTTT.

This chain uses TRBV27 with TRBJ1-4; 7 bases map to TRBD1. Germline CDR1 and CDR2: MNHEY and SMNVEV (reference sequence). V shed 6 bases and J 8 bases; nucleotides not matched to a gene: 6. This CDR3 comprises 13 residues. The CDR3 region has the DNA TGTGCCAGCAGAGAGGGGGCATGGGAAAAACTGTTTTTT. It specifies CASREGAWEKLFF.

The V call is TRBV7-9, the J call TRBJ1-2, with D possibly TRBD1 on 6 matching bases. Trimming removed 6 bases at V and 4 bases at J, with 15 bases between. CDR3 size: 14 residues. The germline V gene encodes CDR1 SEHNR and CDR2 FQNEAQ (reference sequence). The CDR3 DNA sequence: TGTGCCAGCAGTCGTCAAGGGGGTACCTATGGCTACACCTTC. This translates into CASSRQGGTYGYTF.

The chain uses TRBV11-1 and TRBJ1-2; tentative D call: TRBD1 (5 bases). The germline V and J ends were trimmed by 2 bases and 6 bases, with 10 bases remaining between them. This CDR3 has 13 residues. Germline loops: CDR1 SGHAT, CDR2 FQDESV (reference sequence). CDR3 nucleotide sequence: TGTGCCAGCAGCTTAAACAGGCTCGATGGCTACACCTTC. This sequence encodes CASSLNRLDGYTF.

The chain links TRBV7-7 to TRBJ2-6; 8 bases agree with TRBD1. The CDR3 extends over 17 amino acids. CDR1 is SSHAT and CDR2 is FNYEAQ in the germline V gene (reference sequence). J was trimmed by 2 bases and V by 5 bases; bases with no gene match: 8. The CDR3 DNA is TGTGCCAGCAGCCCCGACAGGGGTGAGGCTGGGGCCAACGTCCTGACTTTC. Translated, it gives CASSPDRGEAGANVLTF. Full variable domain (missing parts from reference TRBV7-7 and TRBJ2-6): GAGVSQSPRYKVTKRGQDVTLRCDPISSHATLYWYQQALGQGPEFLTYFNYEAQPDKSGLPSDRFSAERPEGSISTLTIQRTEQRDSAMYRCASSPDRGEAGANVLTFGAGSRLTVL.

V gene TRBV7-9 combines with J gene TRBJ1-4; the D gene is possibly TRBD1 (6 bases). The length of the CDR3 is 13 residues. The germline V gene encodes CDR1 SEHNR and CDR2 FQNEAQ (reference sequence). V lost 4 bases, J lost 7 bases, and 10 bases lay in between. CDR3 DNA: TGTGCCAGCAGCTCCAGACAGGCTGAAAAACTGTTTTTT. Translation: CASSSRQAEKLFF.

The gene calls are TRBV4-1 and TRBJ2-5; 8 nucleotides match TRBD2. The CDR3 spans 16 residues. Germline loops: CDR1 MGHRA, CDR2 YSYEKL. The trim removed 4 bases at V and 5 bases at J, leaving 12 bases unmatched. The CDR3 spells CASSLTGGARGETQYF. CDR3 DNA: TGCGCCAGCAGCCTTACCGGGGGGGCCCGGGGGGAGACCCAGTACTTC.

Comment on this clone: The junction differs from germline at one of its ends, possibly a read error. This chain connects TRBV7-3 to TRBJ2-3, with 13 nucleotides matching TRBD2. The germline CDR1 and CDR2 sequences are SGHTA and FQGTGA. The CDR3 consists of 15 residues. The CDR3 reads CASSLTSGGAHGQYF. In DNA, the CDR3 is TGCGCCAGCAGCTTAACTAGCGGGGGGGCGCATGGGCAGTATTTT.

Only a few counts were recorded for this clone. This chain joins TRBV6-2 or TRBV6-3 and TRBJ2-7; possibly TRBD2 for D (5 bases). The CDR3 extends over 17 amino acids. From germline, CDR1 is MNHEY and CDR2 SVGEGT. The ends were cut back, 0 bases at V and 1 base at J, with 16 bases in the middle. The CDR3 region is CASSYSRIGGRSYEQYF. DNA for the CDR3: TGTGCCAGCAGTTACTCGAGGATTGGAGGTCGGTCCTACGAGCAGTACTTC.

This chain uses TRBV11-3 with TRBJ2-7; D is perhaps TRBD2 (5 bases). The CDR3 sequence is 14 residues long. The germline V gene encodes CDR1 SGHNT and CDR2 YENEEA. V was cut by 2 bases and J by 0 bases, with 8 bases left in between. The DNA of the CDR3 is TGTGCCAGCAGCTTACGAGCGGTCTCCTACGAGCAGTACTTC. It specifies CASSLRAVSYEQYF. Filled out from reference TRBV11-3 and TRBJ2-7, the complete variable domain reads EAGVVQSPRYKIIEKKQPVAFWCNPISGHNTLYWYLQNLGQGPELLIRYENEEAVDDSQLPKDRFSAERLKGVDSTLKIQPAELGDSAVYLCASSLRAVSYEQYFGPGTRLTVT.

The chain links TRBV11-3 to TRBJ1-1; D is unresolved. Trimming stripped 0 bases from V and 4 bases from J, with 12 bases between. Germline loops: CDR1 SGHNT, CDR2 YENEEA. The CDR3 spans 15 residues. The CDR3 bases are TGTGCCAGCAGCTTAGATTCCCAGGTTAGCACTGAAGCTTTCTTT. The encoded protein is CASSLDSQVSTEAFF.

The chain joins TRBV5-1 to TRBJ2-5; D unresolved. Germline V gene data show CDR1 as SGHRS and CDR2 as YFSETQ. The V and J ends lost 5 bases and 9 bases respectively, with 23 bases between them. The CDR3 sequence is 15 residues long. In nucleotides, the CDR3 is TGCGCCAGCAGTTACCGCGGAGACCCCTTTGAGCCCCAGTACTTC. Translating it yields CASSYRGDPFEPQYF.

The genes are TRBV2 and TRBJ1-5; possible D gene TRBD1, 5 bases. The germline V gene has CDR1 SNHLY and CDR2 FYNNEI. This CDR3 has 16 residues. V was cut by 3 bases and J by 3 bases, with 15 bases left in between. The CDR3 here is CASSDRVAGANQPQHF. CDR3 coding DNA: TGTGCCAGCAGTGACAGGGTAGCGGGTGCCAATCAGCCCCAGCATTTT.

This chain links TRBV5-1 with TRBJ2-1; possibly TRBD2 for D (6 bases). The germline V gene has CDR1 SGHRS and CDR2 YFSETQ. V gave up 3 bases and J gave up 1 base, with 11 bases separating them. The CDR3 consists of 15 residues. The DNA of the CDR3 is TGCGCCAGCAGCTCCGCAGGGAGGTCCTACAATGAGCAGTTCTTC. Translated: CASSSAGRSYNEQFF.

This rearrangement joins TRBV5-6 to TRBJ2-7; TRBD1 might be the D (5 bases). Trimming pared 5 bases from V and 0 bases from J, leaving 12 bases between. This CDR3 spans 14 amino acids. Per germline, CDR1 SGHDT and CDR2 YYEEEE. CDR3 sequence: CASSWGLSSYEQYF. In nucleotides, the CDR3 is TGTGCCAGCAGTTGGGGCCTCAGCTCCTACGAGCAGTACTTC.

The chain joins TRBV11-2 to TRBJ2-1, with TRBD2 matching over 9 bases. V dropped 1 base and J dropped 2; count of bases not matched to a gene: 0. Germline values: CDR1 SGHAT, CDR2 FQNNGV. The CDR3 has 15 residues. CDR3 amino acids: CASSLASGAYNEQFF. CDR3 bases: TGTGCCAGCAGCTTAGCTAGCGGGGCCTACAATGAGCAGTTCTTC. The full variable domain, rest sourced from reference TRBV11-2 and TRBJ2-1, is EAGVAQSPRYKIIEKRQSVAFWCNPISGHATLYWYQQILGQGPKLLIQFQNNGVVDDSQLPKDRFSAERLKGVDSTLKIQPAKLEDSAVYLCASSLASGAYNEQFFGPGTRLTVL.

The chain's CDR3 is CASTPGQNTDTQYF. The DNA for the CDR3 is TGCGCCAGTACTCCGGGACAGAACACAGATACGCAGTATTTT. This sequence joins TRBV5-1 and TRBJ2-3; 7 nucleotides align to TRBD1. Germline loops: CDR1 SGHRS, CDR2 YFSETQ. V was pared by 8 bases and J by 2 bases, with 8 bases of the junction left unmatched. The CDR3 extends over 14 amino acids.